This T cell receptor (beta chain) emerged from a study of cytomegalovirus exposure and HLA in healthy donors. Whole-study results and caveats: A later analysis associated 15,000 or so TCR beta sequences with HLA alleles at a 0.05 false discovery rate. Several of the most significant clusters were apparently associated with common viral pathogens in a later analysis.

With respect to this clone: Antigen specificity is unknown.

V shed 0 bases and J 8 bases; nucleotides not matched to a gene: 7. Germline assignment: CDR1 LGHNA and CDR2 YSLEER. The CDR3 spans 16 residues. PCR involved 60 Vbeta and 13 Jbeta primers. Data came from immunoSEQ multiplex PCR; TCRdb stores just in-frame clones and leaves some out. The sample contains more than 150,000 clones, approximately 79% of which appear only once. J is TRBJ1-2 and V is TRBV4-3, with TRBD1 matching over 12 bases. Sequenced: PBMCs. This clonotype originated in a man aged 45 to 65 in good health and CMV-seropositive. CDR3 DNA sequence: TGCGCCAGCAGCCAAGATCCGGCCGGGACAGGGGGCGGCTACACCTTC. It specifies CASSQDPAGTGGGYTF.